This T cell receptor beta chain was identified in a study of T cells after yellow fever vaccination. General observations from the study: Peaking faster, on day 5 versus 15, the secondary response was nonetheless weaker.

Concerning this clonotype: Its antigen is not identified.

A universal primer site and UMIs were added as TCR cDNA was made by 5'RACE template switching. TCRdb passed the 5' RACE reads through MiXCR, listing each CDR3 protein once. The sample contains around 610,000 distinct CDR3 sequences, approximately 12% of which appear only once. Germline assignment: CDR1 SGHTA and CDR2 FQGNSA. The CDR3 spans 14 residues. The V end was cut by 5 bases, the J end by 4 bases, with 14 bases between. The material was PBMCs, obtained on the day of the yellow fever booster vaccination. The V call is TRBV7-2, the J call TRBJ2-5; D gene ambiguous. This TCR was sampled from a man aged 30-40 years who received the YFV17D yellow fever vaccine. Written as DNA, the CDR3 is TGTGCCAGCAGCGCCCCCCCTCTTGGAGAGACCCAGTACTTC. Amino acids: CASSAPPLGETQYF.